This T cell receptor (beta chain) is from a study of cytotoxic CD8 clonotypes in ibrutinib-treated CLL. Genomic DNA in a quantity of around 2 micrograms was derived from cryopreserved PBMCs for TCR beta libraries. This CDR3 is built from 17 residues. After removal of 2 bases from V and 1 base from J, the junction contained 6 bases not matched to a gene. Germline V CDR1 and CDR2: SGHRS, YFSETQ. Data came from immunoSEQ multiplex PCR; TCRdb stores just in-frame clones and leaves some out. The sample carries 35,000 to 50,000 clones, about three quarters recorded once. The TCR originated in a human donor with chronic lymphocytic leukemia. The V gene is TRBV5-1, the J gene TRBJ1-4; TRBD1 matches at 9 bases. This sample comprised PBMCs, obtained at disease progression, from a patient treated with ibrutinib. CDR3 DNA: TGCGCCAGCAGCTTAAGACAGGGGGGTGGAACTAATGAAAAACTGTTTTTT. This gives the protein CASSLRQGGGTNEKLFF. The entire variable domain, with the rest obtained from reference TRBV5-1 and TRBJ1-4, is as follows: KAGVTQTPRYLIKTRGQQVTLSCSPISGHRSVSWYQQTPGQGLQFLFEYFSETQRNKGNFPGRFSGRQFSNSRSEMNVSTLELGDSALYLCASSLRQGGGTNEKLFFGSGTQLSVL.